A single sample gave rise to the 30 T cell receptor beta chains below, sequenced in a study of blood T cell repertoires in COVID-19. TCRdb's table, derived via immunoSEQ multiplex PCR, lists solely in-frame clones and lacks some. The sample contains under 200,000 clones, around 85% of which appear only once. The sequenced material came from PBMCs or T cells enriched from blood (not recorded which). These receptors were collected from a woman between 35 and 50 years old with acute COVID-19.

This clone was picked up one time. The chain has TRBV7-3 and TRBJ1-6; 9 positions match TRBD1. Germline CDR1 is SGHTA and CDR2 is FQGTGA. The CDR3 has 15 amino acids. The V gene end was trimmed by 1 base and the J gene end by 7 bases; junction bases not matched to a gene: 2. DNA for the CDR3: TGTGCCAGCAGCTTAATGACAGGGGGAAATTCACCCCTCCACTTT. Amino acids: CASSLMTGGNSPLHF. The full variable domain, its missing parts supplied by reference TRBV7-3 and TRBJ1-6, is GAGVSQTPSNKVTEKGKYVELRCDPISGHTALYWYRQSLGQGPEFLIYFQGTGAADDSGLPNDRFFAVRPEGSVSTLKIQRTERGDSAVYLCASSLMTGGNSPLHFGNGTRLTVT.

The gene calls are TRBV20-1 and TRBJ1-2; weak D call: TRBD1 (6 bases). Trimming took off 5 bases at V and 4 bases at J, with 8 bases between the two ends. CDR1 DFQATT and CDR2 SNEGSKA come from the germline V gene (reference sequence). The CDR3 has 11 residues. The CDR3 DNA sequence: TGCAGTGCTTCACAGGGCTATGGCTACACCTTC. As protein: CSASQGYGYTF.

The chain employs TRBV18 and TRBJ1-2; 7 bases align to TRBD1. J gave up 4 bases and V 3 bases, and 11 bases lay outside the gene matches. This CDR3 is 16 amino acids long. Germline CDR1 reads KGHSH; CDR2 reads LQKENI. The CDR3 protein is CASSPPKGAGTYGYTF. DNA of the CDR3: TGTGCCAGCTCACCCCCTAAGGGGGCAGGGACCTATGGCTACACCTTC. Based on the CDR3 plus reference TRBV18 and TRBJ1-2, the full variable domain is NAGVMQNPRHLVRRRGQEARLRCSPMKGHSHVYWYRQLPEEGLKFMVYLQKENIIDESGMPKERFSAEFPKEGPSILRIQQVVRGDSAAYFCASSPPKGAGTYGYTFGSGTRLTVV.

This clone appeared once. V gene TRBV12-3 or TRBV12-4 combines with J gene TRBJ1-2; D is possibly TRBD1 (5 bases). CDR3 length equals 13 residues. With 4 bases removed from V and 5 bases from J, the gap between germline ends came to 11 bases. The CDR3: CASSSRNRYGYTF. CDR3 nucleotide sequence: TGTGCCAGCAGTTCGAGGAACAGGTATGGCTACACCTTC.

This chain connects TRBV15 to TRBJ2-5; D is uncertain. Between the trimmed V and J ends, which lost 4 bases and 2 bases, there was a span of 11 bases. Germline CDR1 LNHNV, CDR2 YYDKDF (reference sequence). The CDR3 loop spans 14 amino acids. The CDR3 nucleotides are TGTGCCACCAGCAAGTCCGACTTACAAGAGACCCAGTACTTC. This codes for CATSKSDLQETQYF.

The chain employs TRBV19 and TRBJ2-1; 8 bases line up with TRBD2. CDR3 length: 15 amino acids. CDR1 and CDR2 (germline): LNHDA, SQIVND (reference sequence). After removal of 5 bases from V and 8 bases from J, the junction contained 11 bases not matched to a gene. CDR3 DNA: TGTGCCAGTAGTGTCAAAGCGGGAGCCGGAGATGAGCAGTTCTTC. Its protein is CASSVKAGAGDEQFF.

This chain connects TRBV11-3 to TRBJ2-1; TRBD2 agrees at 8 bases. V lost 5 bases to trimming and J lost 2 bases; unmatched junction nucleotides: 8. CDR3 length equals 16 residues. From germline, CDR1 is SGHNT and CDR2 YENEEA. The CDR3: CASSPGGGTAYNEQFF. CDR3 sequence (DNA): TGTGCCAGCAGCCCGGGAGGGGGGACGGCCTACAATGAGCAGTTCTTC.

V usage is TRBV9 and J usage is TRBJ1-2; D not certain. The germline V and J ends were trimmed by 4 bases and 0 bases, with 7 bases remaining between them. The CDR3 runs to 13 residues. Germline-derived CDR1 and CDR2 are SGDLS and YYNGEE. CDR3 sequence: CASSPASNYGYTF. The DNA for the CDR3 is TGTGCCAGCAGCCCAGCGTCTAACTATGGCTACACCTTC.

This clone was seen a single time. This sequence joins TRBV2 and TRBJ2-3, with 10 nucleotides matching TRBD2. This CDR3 region has 22 residues. Germline values: CDR1 SNHLY, CDR2 FYNNEI. V was clipped by 5 bases and J by 3 bases; unmatched bases: 26. The CDR3 here is CASSPGAATWGLAGVGTDTQYF. In nucleotides, the CDR3 is TGTGCCAGCAGTCCTGGGGCAGCCACCTGGGGGCTAGCGGGAGTGGGGACAGATACGCAGTATTTT.

This chain joins TRBV4-1 and TRBJ2-1, with D perhaps TRBD2 (6 bases). The CDR3 sequence is 16 residues long. Trimming stripped 4 bases from V and 5 bases from J, with 18 bases between. Looked up from germline, CDR1 is MGHRA and CDR2 is YSYEKL. In DNA form, the CDR3 reads TGCGCCAGCAGCCCAACCTGGGGGGTTACGGACAATGAGCAGTTCTTC. Translated: CASSPTWGVTDNEQFF.

The chain recombines TRBV27 with TRBJ2-1, with 11 positions matching TRBD2. After removal of 6 bases from V and 6 bases from J, the junction contained 7 bases not matched to a gene. This CDR3 region has 15 residues. The germline V gene encodes CDR1 MNHEY and CDR2 SMNVEV (reference sequence). CDR3 sequence reads: CASRTSGILPNEQFF. As DNA, the CDR3 is TGTGCCAGCAGGACTAGCGGGATACTACCCAATGAGCAGTTCTTC.

This chain joins TRBV7-8 and TRBJ2-5; the match to TRBD1 covers 11 bases. Germline CDR1 SGHVS, CDR2 FQNEAQ. V shed 4 bases and J 9 bases; nucleotides not matched to a gene: 10. The CDR3 spans 15 residues. CDR3 residues: CASSSPRGQGVSQYF. The CDR3 DNA sequence: TGTGCCAGCAGCTCCCCTCGGGGACAGGGGGTTTCCCAGTACTTC.

The rearrangement links TRBV19 to TRBJ1-1; D gene ambiguous. Deletions cut 1 base from V and 10 bases from J, with 22 bases between. This CDR3 region has 16 residues. Germline values: CDR1 LNHDA, CDR2 SQIVND (reference sequence). The CDR3 nucleotides are TGTGCCAGTAGTATAGTAAGTTGGGAGTCTTCTCAAGGAGCTTTCTTT. The encoded protein is CASSIVSWESSQGAFF.

The chain joins TRBV4-2 to TRBJ1-1; D is uncertain. V lost 0 bases and J 3 bases, leaving 5 bases between the germline ends. The CDR3 runs to 13 residues. Germline CDR1 LGHNA, CDR2 YNFKEQ. CDR3 residues: CASSQEFYTEAFF. DNA of the CDR3: TGTGCCAGCAGCCAAGAATTCTACACTGAAGCTTTCTTT.

In its sample, this clone was seen a few times. This chain uses TRBV7-9 with TRBJ2-5; 12 bases match TRBD2. The germline V gene encodes CDR1 SEHNR and CDR2 FQNEAQ (reference sequence). J was trimmed by 2 bases and V by 8 bases; bases with no gene match: 3. This CDR3 is built from 14 residues. DNA for the CDR3: TGTGCCAGCGGGGGGACTAGCGGGCAAGAGACCCAGTACTTC. Encoded protein: CASGGTSGQETQYF.

The rearrangement links TRBV5-1 to TRBJ2-1; 8 positions agree with TRBD2. J lost 3 bases, V lost 0 bases, and 5 bases had no gene match. The CDR3 extends over 16 amino acids. Germline values: CDR1 SGHRS, CDR2 YFSETQ. The CDR3 nucleotides are TGCGCCAGCAGCTTGGGGTCACTAGCGGTCTACAATGAGCAGTTCTTC. This sequence encodes CASSLGSLAVYNEQFF.

This chain links TRBV7-9 with TRBJ2-5, with a weak D call TRBD2 (5 bases). This CDR3 spans 17 amino acids. Looked up from germline, CDR1 is SEHNR and CDR2 is FQNEAQ (reference sequence). Trimming took 5 bases from V and 1 from J, leaving 20 bases between them. The CDR3 reads CASSLRPDGLLQETQYF. CDR3 DNA: TGTGCCAGCAGCCTACGTCCGGATGGACTTCTCCAAGAGACCCAGTACTTC. Full variable domain (rest looked up from reference TRBV7-9 and TRBJ2-5): DTGVSQNPRHKITKRGQNVTFRCDPISEHNRLYWYRQTLGQGPEFLTYFQNEAQLEKSRLLSDRFSAERPKGSFSTLEIQRTEQGDSAMYLCASSLRPDGLLQETQYFGPGTRLLVL.

The chain carries TRBV19 and TRBJ1-2, with 7 nucleotides matching TRBD1. The CDR3 consists of 15 residues. Germline trimming cut 5 bases from V and 2 bases from J; bases unmatched to any gene: 8. Germline assignment: CDR1 LNHDA and CDR2 SQIVND (reference sequence). The CDR3 DNA sequence: TGTGCCAGTAGTTACCAGACAGGGTGGAACTATGGCTACACCTTC. The encoded protein is CASSYQTGWNYGYTF.

As DNA, the CDR3 is TGTGCCACCTCGGGGGAAAACGGACAGCCCCAGCATTTT. The encoded protein is CATSGENGQPQHF. The chain uses TRBV24-1 and TRBJ1-5; possible D gene TRBD1, 5 bases. The germline V and J ends were trimmed by 9 bases and 7 bases, with 15 bases remaining between them. The germline gives CDR1 KGHDR, CDR2 SFDVKD. The CDR3 runs 13 residues.

The rearrangement uses TRBV10-2 and TRBJ2-7, with unresolved D. The CDR3 consists of 14 residues. Germline V gives CDR1 WSHSY, CDR2 SAAADI. Trimming took 1 base from V and 0 from J, leaving 7 bases between them. CDR3 protein: CASSEWRNSYEQYV. The CDR3 DNA reads as TGCGCCAGCAGTGAGTGGCGGAACTCCTACGAGCAGTACGTC.

The chain has TRBV24-1 and TRBJ1-2, with D possibly matching TRBD1 (5 bases). CDR3 length equals 14 residues. V was cut by 11 bases and J by 4 bases, with 19 bases left in between. Germline V lookup: CDR1 KGHDR, CDR2 SFDVKD. In DNA form, the CDR3 reads TGTGCCAGAGCCGACAGCCAACCAGCCTATGGCTACACCTTC. It translates to CARADSQPAYGYTF.

V usage is TRBV6-5 and J usage is TRBJ1-3, with a tentative D call TRBD1 (5 bases). V was cut by 11 bases and J by 3 bases, with 14 bases left in between. The CDR3 sequence is 13 residues long. CDR1 MNHEY and CDR2 SVGAGI come from the germline V gene. CDR3 amino acids: CAGAWGDGNTIYF. CDR3 in DNA: TGTGCCGGCGCGTGGGGGGATGGAAACACCATATATTTT.

This clone was observed a handful of times. This chain uses TRBV15 with TRBJ2-2, with TRBD1 matching over 9 bases. With 0 bases clipped from V and 11 bases from J, the junction kept 1 base outside the gene matches. The CDR3 has 13 residues. Germline CDR1 and CDR2: LNHNV and YYDKDF (reference sequence). In DNA form, the CDR3 reads TGTGCCACCAGCAGAGAGGACAGGGGAGAGCTGTTTTTT. This codes for CATSREDRGELFF.

This sequence joins TRBV5-1 and TRBJ2-5, with TRBD2 identical over 7 bases. The V gene end was trimmed by 0 bases and the J gene end by 8 bases; junction bases not matched to a gene: 10. Germline CDR1 reads SGHRS; CDR2 reads YFSETQ. This CDR3 has 15 residues. CDR3 in amino acids: CASSLAGLISGTQYF. For the CDR3, the DNA is TGCGCCAGCAGCTTGGCGGGACTAATTTCAGGCACCCAGTACTTC.

The CDR3 DNA reads TGTGCCAGCAGTTGGACAGGGGGGCCCACCGGGGAGCTGTTTTTT. This encodes CASSWTGGPTGELFF. The V call is TRBV6-2 or TRBV6-3, the J call TRBJ2-2; TRBD1 aligns across 10 bases. From germline, CDR1 is MNHEY and CDR2 SVGEGT. There are 15 residues in the CDR3. Trimming at V came to 4 bases and at J to 4 bases, leaving 3 bases not matched to a gene.

This clone has just a few counts. The gene calls are TRBV30 and TRBJ1-1, with D hard to call. V was clipped by 1 base and J by 0 bases, with 6 bases between them. The CDR3 is made up of 13 amino acids. In germline, CDR1 is GTSNPN, CDR2 SVGIG (reference sequence). The CDR3 here is CAWSGHLNTEAFF. The CDR3 nucleotides read TGTGCCTGGAGTGGACACCTGAACACTGAAGCTTTCTTT.

The rearrangement uses TRBV5-6 and TRBJ2-7; D is ambiguous. Per the germline V gene, CDR1 is SGHDT and CDR2 is YYEEEE. The CDR3 totals 11 residues. The V gene lost 3 bases and the J gene lost 6 bases, with 7 bases spanning the gap. CDR3 coding DNA: TGTGCCAGCAGCTACGCCGGCGAGCAGTACGTC. Its protein is CASSYAGEQYV.

In DNA form, the CDR3 reads TGTGCCAGTAGTCCCAACATCCTAGCCGACTATGGCTACACCTTC. Translating gives CASSPNILADYGYTF. The chain uses TRBV19 and TRBJ1-2; D gene unclear. Germline loops: CDR1 LNHDA, CDR2 SQIVND (reference sequence). The CDR3 is made up of 15 amino acids. V shed 5 bases and J shed 3 bases, with 16 bases lying between them.

The V gene is TRBV28, the J gene TRBJ1-1; D uncertain. The CDR3 is 14 amino acids. CDR1 is MDHEN and CDR2 is SYDVKM in the germline V gene. The V end was cut by 3 bases, the J end by 4 bases, with 12 bases between. The CDR3 sequence is CASSFNGVRTEAFF. In DNA form, the CDR3 reads TGTGCCAGCAGTTTCAACGGGGTCCGCACTGAAGCTTTCTTT.

CDR3 amino acids: CASSRGTVGNEKLFF. CDR3 DNA: TGCGCCAGCAGCCGCGGGACAGTAGGGAATGAAAAACTGTTTTTT. This rearrangement joins TRBV5-1 to TRBJ1-4, with 7 bases aligning to TRBD1. The CDR3 extends over 15 amino acids. V trimming: 4 bases; J trimming: 5 bases; junction bases outside the gene matches: 8. Germline V gives CDR1 SGHRS, CDR2 YFSETQ.